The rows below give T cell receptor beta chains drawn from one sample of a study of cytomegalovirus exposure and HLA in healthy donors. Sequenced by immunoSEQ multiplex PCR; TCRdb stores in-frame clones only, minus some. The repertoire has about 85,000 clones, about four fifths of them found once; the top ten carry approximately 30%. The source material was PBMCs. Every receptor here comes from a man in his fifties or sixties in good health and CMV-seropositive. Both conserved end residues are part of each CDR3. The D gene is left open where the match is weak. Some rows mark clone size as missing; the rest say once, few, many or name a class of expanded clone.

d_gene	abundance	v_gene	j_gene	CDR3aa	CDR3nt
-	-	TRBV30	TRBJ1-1	CAWSRGQTGVAFF	TGTGCCTGGAGTCGTGGACAGACTGGGGTAGCTTTCTTT
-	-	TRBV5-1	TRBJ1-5	CASSLQGGNQPQHF	TGCGCCAGCAGCTTACAGGGCGGCAATCAGCCCCAGCATTTT
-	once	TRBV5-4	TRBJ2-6	CASSRTGSGANVLTF	TGTGCCAGCAGTCGTACAGGGTCTGGGGCCAACGTCCTGACTTTC
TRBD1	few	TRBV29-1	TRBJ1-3	CSVAQGQFSGNTIYF	TGCAGCGTTGCACAGGGACAGTTCTCTGGAAACACCATATATTTT
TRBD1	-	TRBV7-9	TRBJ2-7	CASSDGTAVSYEQYF	TGTGCCAGCAGCGACGGGACAGCAGTTTCCTACGAGCAGTACTTC
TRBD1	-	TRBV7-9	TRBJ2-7	CASSPNRGWEQYF	TGTGCCAGCAGCCCAAACAGGGGGTGGGAGCAGTACTTC
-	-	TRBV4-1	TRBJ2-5	CASSPGGLPQYF	TGCGCCAGCAGCCCAGGGGGGCTACCGCAGTACTTC
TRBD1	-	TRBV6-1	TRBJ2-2	CATRTGFDGELFF	TGTGCCACCCGGACAGGGTTTGACGGGGAGCTGTTTTTT
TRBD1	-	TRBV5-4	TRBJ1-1	CASSWAGTGDAEAFF	TGTGCCAGCAGCTGGGCCGGGACAGGGGACGCTGAAGCTTTCTTT
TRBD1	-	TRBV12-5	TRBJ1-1	CASGLAGGNTEAFF	TGTGCTAGTGGTTTGGCAGGGGGGAACACTGAAGCTTTCTTT
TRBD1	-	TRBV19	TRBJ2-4	CASKPGQGEFIQYF	TGTGCCAGCAAACCGGGACAGGGAGAATTCATTCAGTACTTC
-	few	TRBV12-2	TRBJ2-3	CASRVPLGNTQYF	TGTGCAAGTCGCGTACCACTAGGGAATACGCAGTATTTT
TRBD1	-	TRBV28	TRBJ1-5	CASGSGTGVRNQPQHF	TGTGCCAGCGGTTCCGGGACAGGGGTTCGGAATCAGCCCCAGCATTTT
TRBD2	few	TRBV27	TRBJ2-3	CASNGLAGGFSTDTQYF	TGTGCCAGCAACGGACTAGCGGGAGGGTTTAGCACAGATACGCAGTATTTT
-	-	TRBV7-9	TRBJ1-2	CASSLARSGYTF	TGTGCCAGCAGCTTAGCGCGAAGTGGCTACACCTTC
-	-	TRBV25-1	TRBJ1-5	CASSPGHHNQPQHF	TGTGCCAGCAGTCCGGGACATCACAATCAGCCCCAGCATTTT
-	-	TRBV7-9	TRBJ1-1	CSSSLVRDTEAFF	TGTTCCAGCAGCTTAGTTCGAGACACTGAAGCTTTCTTT
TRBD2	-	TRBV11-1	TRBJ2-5	CASSLGVTSGAQETQYF	TGTGCCAGCAGCTTGGGGGTGACTAGCGGGGCCCAAGAGACCCAGTACTTC
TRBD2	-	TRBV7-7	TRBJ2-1	CASSFDSGSYEQFF	TGTGCTAGCAGCTTCGATAGCGGGAGCTATGAGCAGTTCTTC
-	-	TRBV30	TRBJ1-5	CAWKAGGSNQPQHF	TGTGCCTGGAAGGCAGGAGGTAGCAATCAGCCCCAGCATTTT
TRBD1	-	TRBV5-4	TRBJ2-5	CASSSTGAAEETQYF	TGTGCCAGCAGCTCCACAGGGGCCGCGGAAGAGACCCAGTACTTC
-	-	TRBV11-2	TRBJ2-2	CASSYRPDSHGELFF	TGTGCCAGCAGCTACAGACCGGACAGCCACGGGGAGCTGTTTTTT
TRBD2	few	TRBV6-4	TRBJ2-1	CASSDAGGRGPNEQFF	TGTGCCAGCAGTGACGCGGGCGGGAGGGGGCCAAATGAGCAGTTCTTC
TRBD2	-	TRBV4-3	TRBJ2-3	CASSQGSGRGDTQYF	TGCGCCAGCAGCCAGGGGAGCGGGAGGGGGGATACGCAGTATTTT
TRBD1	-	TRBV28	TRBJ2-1	CASSRTGWAYNEQFF	TGTGCCAGCAGTCGGACAGGGTGGGCGTACAATGAGCAGTTCTTC
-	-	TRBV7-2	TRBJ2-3	CASSFFRGTDTQYF	TGTGCCAGCAGCTTTTTTCGGGGCACAGATACGCAGTATTTT
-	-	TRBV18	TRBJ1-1	CASSPGQDTEAFF	TGTGCCAGCTCACCGGGGCAAGACACTGAAGCTTTCTTT
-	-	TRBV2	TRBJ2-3	CASSEGSGSTDTQYF	TGTGCCAGCAGTGAAGGGTCAGGGTCTACAGATACGCAGTATTTT